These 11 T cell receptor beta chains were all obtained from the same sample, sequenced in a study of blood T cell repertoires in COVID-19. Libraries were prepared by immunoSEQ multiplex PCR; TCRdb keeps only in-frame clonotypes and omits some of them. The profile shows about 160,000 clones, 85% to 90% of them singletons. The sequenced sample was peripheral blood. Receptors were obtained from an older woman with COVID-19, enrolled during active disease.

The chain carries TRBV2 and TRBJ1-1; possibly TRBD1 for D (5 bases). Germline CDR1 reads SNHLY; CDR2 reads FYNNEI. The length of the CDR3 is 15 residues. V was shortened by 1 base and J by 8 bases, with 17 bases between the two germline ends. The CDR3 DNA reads TGTGCCAGCAGTGAAGGGGCAATGTGGGAGGGGGAAGCTTTCTTT. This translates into CASSEGAMWEGEAFF.

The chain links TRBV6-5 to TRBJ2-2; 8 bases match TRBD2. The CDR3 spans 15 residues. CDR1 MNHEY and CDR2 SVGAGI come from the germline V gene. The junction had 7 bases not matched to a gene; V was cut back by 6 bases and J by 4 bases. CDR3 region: CASRVAGSVTGELFF. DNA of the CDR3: TGTGCCAGCAGAGTAGCGGGGTCGGTCACCGGGGAGCTGTTTTTT.

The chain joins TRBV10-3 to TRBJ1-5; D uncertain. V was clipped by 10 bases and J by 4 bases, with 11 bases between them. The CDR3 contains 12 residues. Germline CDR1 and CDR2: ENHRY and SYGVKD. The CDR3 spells CATKEGNQPQHF. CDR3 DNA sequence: TGTGCCACCAAAGAGGGAAATCAGCCCCAGCATTTT.

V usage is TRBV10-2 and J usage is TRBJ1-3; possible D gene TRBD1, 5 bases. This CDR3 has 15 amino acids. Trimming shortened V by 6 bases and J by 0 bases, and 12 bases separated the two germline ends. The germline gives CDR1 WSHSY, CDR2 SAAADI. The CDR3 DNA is TGCGCCAGCAGACCGCAGGGTTCCTCTGGAAACACCATATATTTT. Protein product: CASRPQGSSGNTIYF.

The CDR3 DNA follows: TGTGCCAGCAGCCCAGGGACTAGCGGGGGCGGTGAGCAGTTCTTC. This encodes CASSPGTSGGGEQFF. The gene calls are TRBV7-9 and TRBJ2-1, with 14 positions matching TRBD2. Germline CDR1 reads SEHNR; CDR2 reads FQNEAQ (reference sequence). The ends lost 5 bases at V and 9 bases at J; junction bases unmatched: 6. The CDR3 loop spans 15 amino acids.

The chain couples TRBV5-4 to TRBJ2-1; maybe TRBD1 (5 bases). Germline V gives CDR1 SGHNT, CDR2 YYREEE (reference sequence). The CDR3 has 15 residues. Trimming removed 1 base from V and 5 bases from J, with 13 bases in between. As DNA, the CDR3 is TGTGCCAGCAGCTTGTATCGGTCAGGGAACAATGAGCAGTTCTTC. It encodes CASSLYRSGNNEQFF.

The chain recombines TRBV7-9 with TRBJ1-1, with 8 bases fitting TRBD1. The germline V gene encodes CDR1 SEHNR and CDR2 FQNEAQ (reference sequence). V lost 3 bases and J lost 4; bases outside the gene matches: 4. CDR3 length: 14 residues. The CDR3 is CASSLNTGGTEAFF. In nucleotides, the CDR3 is TGTGCCAGCAGCTTGAATACAGGGGGCACTGAAGCTTTCTTT.

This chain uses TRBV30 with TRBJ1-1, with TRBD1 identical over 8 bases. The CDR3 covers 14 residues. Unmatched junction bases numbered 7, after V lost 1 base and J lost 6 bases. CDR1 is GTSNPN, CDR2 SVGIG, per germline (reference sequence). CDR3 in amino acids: CAWSETQGAAEAFF. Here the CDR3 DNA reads TGTGCCTGGAGTGAAACTCAGGGGGCGGCTGAAGCTTTCTTT.

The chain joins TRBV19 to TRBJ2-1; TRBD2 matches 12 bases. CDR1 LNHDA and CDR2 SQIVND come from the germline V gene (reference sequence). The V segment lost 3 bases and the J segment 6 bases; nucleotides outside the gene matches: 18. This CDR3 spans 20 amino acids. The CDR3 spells CASSMFGLAGGTQFINEQFF. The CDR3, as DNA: TGTGCCAGTAGTATGTTTGGGCTAGCGGGGGGGACACAATTCATCAATGAGCAGTTCTTC.

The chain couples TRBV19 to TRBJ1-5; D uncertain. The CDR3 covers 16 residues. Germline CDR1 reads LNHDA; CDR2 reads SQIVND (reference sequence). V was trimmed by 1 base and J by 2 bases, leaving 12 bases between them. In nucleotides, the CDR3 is TGTGCCAGTAGTATAGTATGGGGAGGTGGCAATCAGCCCCAGCATTTT. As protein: CASSIVWGGGNQPQHF. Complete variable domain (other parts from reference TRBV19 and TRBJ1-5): DGGITQSPKYLFRKEGQNVTLSCEQNLNHDAMYWYRQDPGQGLRLIYYSQIVNDFQKGDIAEGYSVSREKKESFPLTVTSAQKNPTAFYLCASSIVWGGGNQPQHFGDGTRLSIL.

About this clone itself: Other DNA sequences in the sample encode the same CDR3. CDR3 in DNA: TGTGCCTGGAGTGTACAGGGGGCAGCGAGAGGCTACACCTTC. Encoded protein: CAWSVQGAARGYTF. The chain employs TRBV30 and TRBJ1-2, with TRBD1 matching 9 bases. Germline CDR1 reads GTSNPN; CDR2 reads SVGIG (reference sequence). This CDR3 has 14 residues. V shed 0 bases and J 8 bases; nucleotides not matched to a gene: 7.